Sequencing of this T cell receptor beta chain was carried out in a study of T cells in Graves' hyperthyroidism and ophthalmopathy (dated by TCRdb to 2018 to 2020). For context, the study as a whole: Peripheral blood samples were taken at the time of initial diagnosis, prior to any treatment. To identify distinguishing TCR V-J signatures, a discovery cohort of about 95 patients was used, comprising fewer than 45 with Graves' ophthalmopathy and around 57 with stable Graves' hyperthyroidism. Whether ophthalmopathy could be predicted prospectively was tested in an independent validation cohort made up of about 18 hyperthyroidism patients plus 17 patients who later progressed to ophthalmopathy. For training and testing, the 80 to 100 patients in the discovery cohort were randomly divided in a 7:3 ratio. In addition, the study compared T-cell repertoires in thyroid tissue and in blood from several Graves' hyperthyroidism patients. After sampling, hyperthyroidism patients received methimazole starting at 30 mg daily, and ophthalmopathy patients received high-dose intravenous methylprednisolone. According to the paper, TCR Vbeta CDR3 sequencing was carried out on some 130 peripheral blood samples, which came from approximately 43 ophthalmopathy, some 73 hyperthyroidism and about 17 progressor patients.

TCR beta CDR3 regions were amplified from RNA transcripts. A first-round RT-PCR of the TCR CDR3 used the HTBI primer set with the Qiagen OneStep RT-PCR kit. Libraries were constructed in a second round of multiplex PCR, after which size selection and purification were carried out. Sequencing of the libraries was done on an Illumina HiSeq2000 using paired-end 100 bp reads. Per the authors' processing: Raw data were processed with SOAPnuke, discarding reads with adapters, uncalled bases, mean Phred below 15, or no exact constant-primer or identifier match. High-quality paired reads were merged using COPE v1.2.5, and each unique nucleotide sequence was defined as a clonotype. Clonotypes were aligned to IMGT TRBV, TRBD and TRBJ reference segments using MiTCR v1.1. The analysis included only V-J combinations with a frequency above 0.0001, which together covered 99% to 99.2% of the repertoires. A TCS score was defined as the ratio of F50 (clonal expansion) to E x V (chaos), with BLOSUM62-based TCRdist applied between CDR3 peptides within each V-J. Welch's t-statistics and random forest reduced roughly 500 V-J features to 13, which were used in a naive Bayes classifier (R e1071). TCRdb cleaned the public reads at Q25 with fastp, built clones with MiXCR and kept in-frame beta chains. When rows share a CDR3 protein, they turn into one entry using the most common DNA and genes. The authors' filters were not applied to this entry. In this sample the table shows approximately 200,000 distinct CDR3 sequences, around 20% of which occur a single time. The top ten constitute 44% of the sample.

From cysteine to phenylalanine, the CDR3 is 12 amino acids long. The read is trimmed to its CDR3 DNA, 36 bases read in frame from base 1. Relative to germline, V is missing 3 bases and J is missing 14 bases, with 4 bases of the junction outside any gene match. For CDR1 and CDR2, the germline V gene lists MNHNS and SASEGT. Stable Graves' hyperthyroidism was defined as the absence of progression to ophthalmopathy over 18 months of follow-up. Hyperthyroidism patients were newly diagnosed, with disease duration under 2 months, and aged 18 to 65 years. Exclusion was applied to patients with uncontrolled infections, other autoimmune diseases, pregnancy or lactation. Diagnoses were established on the basis of clinical symptoms, serum thyroxine and TRAb, thyroid ultrasound, and orbital computed tomography. PBMCs were separated from roughly 10 ml of fresh peripheral blood using Ficoll-Paque density gradient centrifugation. Total RNA was extracted with Trizol reagent, and quality was checked on an Agilent 2100 Bioanalyzer.

This clonotype was picked up a small number of times. Its binding antigen is unknown. Base qualities are missing; no much larger clone stands one base away. The paper as a whole reports these results and caveats: Most expanded thyroid clonotypes (frequency above 0.001) were also detected in blood, suggesting blood repertoires may reflect thyroid immune responses. Ophthalmopathy was separated from stable hyperthyroidism by a 13 V-J signature model, with 87.88% sensitivity and around 81% specificity obtained in cross-validation and 80%/75% obtained in testing. During validation, the model predicted progression to ophthalmopathy a median of approximately 7 months ahead of onset, with more than 55% sensitivity and about 72% specificity. No statistical method was used to fix the sample size in advance, and group allocation was not hidden from the investigators.

The receptor comes from a man aged 35 to 55 with Graves' hyperthyroidism. Sequenced input: blood. The receptor chain draws on TRBV6-1 and TRBJ1-6, and 7 bases in between align with TRBD1. The CDR3 protein sequence reads: CASSERQGSLHF. The base sequence is TGTGCCAGCAGTGAGCGACAGGGCTCCCTCCACTTT.